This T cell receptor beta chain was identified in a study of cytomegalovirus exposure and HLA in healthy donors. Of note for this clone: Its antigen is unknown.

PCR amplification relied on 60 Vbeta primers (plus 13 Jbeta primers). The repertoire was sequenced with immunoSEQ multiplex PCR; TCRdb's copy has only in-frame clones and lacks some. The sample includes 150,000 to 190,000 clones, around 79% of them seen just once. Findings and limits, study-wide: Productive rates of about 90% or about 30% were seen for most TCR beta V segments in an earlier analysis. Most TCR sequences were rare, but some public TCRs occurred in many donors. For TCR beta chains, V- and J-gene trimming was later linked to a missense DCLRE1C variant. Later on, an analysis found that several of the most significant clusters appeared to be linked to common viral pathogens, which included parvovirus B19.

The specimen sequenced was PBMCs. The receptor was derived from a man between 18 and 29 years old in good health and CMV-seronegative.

CDR3 sequence: CASSSLGTGNQPQHF. CDR3 DNA: TGTGCCAGCAGTTCCCTCGGGACAGGGAATCAGCCCCAGCATTTT. This rearrangement joins TRBV25-1 to TRBJ1-5; 9 bases line up with TRBD1. The J segment lost 4 bases and the V segment lost 5 bases, leaving 6 bases of the junction unmatched. This CDR3 contains 15 residues. Per germline, CDR1 MGHDK and CDR2 SYGVNS.